These 14 T cell receptor beta chains were all obtained from the same sample, sequenced in a study of blood T cell repertoires in COVID-19. The protocol was immunoSEQ multiplex PCR, while the TCRdb copy is restricted to in-frame clones and leaves out a portion. The sample includes about 330,000 clones, over 80% of them seen just once. Sample: PBMCs or T cells enriched from blood (not recorded which). These receptors all come from a man under 40 who had recovered from COVID-19.

The chain links TRBV3-1 (or the pseudogene TRBV3-2) to TRBJ1-6; D remains ambiguous. V shed 1 base and J shed 7 bases, with 8 bases lying between them. Germline CDR1 LGHDT, CDR2 YNNKEL (reference sequence). CDR3 length: 14 amino acids. The CDR3 region is CASSQGGANSPLHF. DNA for the CDR3: TGTGCCAGCAGCCAAGGAGGCGCGAATTCACCCCTCCACTTT.

The chain joins TRBV7-9 to TRBJ1-5; no firm D call. The CDR3 extends over 13 amino acids. Germline-derived CDR1 and CDR2 are SEHNR and FQNEAQ (reference sequence). With 5 bases removed from V and 5 bases from J, the gap between germline ends came to 10 bases. CDR3 in amino acids: CASSAAGDQPQHF. The DNA for the CDR3 is TGTGCCAGCAGCGCCGCCGGGGATCAGCCCCAGCATTTT. Combining the CDR3 with reference TRBV7-9 and TRBJ1-5 gives the whole variable domain DTGVSQNPRHKITKRGQNVTFRCDPISEHNRLYWYRQTLGQGPEFLTYFQNEAQLEKSRLLSDRFSAERPKGSFSTLEIQRTEQGDSAMYLCASSAAGDQPQHFGDGTRLSIL.

The genes are TRBV28 and TRBJ2-3; 8 bases agree with TRBD2. With V trimmed by 3 bases and J by 0 bases, 8 bases remained unmatched. CDR3 size: 17 residues. Germline-derived CDR1 and CDR2 are MDHEN and SYDVKM. CDR3 coding DNA: TGTGCCAGCAGTTTGCTCCGCGGGGGGTCTAGCACAGATACGCAGTATTTT. Its protein product is CASSLLRGGSSTDTQYF.

V gene TRBV9 combines with J gene TRBJ2-7; 14 nucleotides line up with TRBD2. Trimming took 0 bases from V and 1 from J; bases not matched to a gene: 0. This CDR3 is built from 16 residues. Germline V CDR1 and CDR2: SGDLS, YYNGEE. This chain's CDR3 is CASSVGLAGGSYEQYF. CDR3 nucleotide sequence: TGTGCCAGCAGCGTAGGACTAGCGGGGGGGTCCTACGAGCAGTACTTC.

The chain carries TRBV9 and TRBJ2-1; D is possibly TRBD2 (5 bases). In germline, CDR1 is SGDLS, CDR2 YYNGEE. Between the trimmed V and J ends, which lost 3 bases and 2 bases, there was a span of 12 bases. This CDR3 is 15 amino acids long. CDR3 loop: CASSATNVAYNEQFF. The CDR3, as DNA: TGTGCCAGCAGCGCGACTAACGTCGCCTACAATGAGCAGTTCTTC.

The chain couples TRBV6-6 to TRBJ2-1, with 7 positions matching TRBD2. The J segment lost 7 bases and the V segment lost 2 bases, leaving 8 bases of the junction unmatched. This CDR3 spans 15 amino acids. Germline V gene data show CDR1 as MNHNY and CDR2 as SVGAGI (reference sequence). In nucleotides, the CDR3 is TGTGCCAGCAGTTACAAGTCTAGCGGTACGAATGAGCAGTTCTTC. Translation: CASSYKSSGTNEQFF.

The V gene is TRBV5-4, the J gene TRBJ2-3, with 8 bases aligning to TRBD2. The CDR3 runs 15 residues. Germline V lookup: CDR1 SGHNT, CDR2 YYREEE (reference sequence). V shed 4 bases, J shed 7 bases, and the junction held 11 bases outside the gene matches. Here the CDR3 reads CASSPNGLASHTQYF. The CDR3 DNA follows: TGTGCCAGCAGCCCCAACGGACTAGCATCCCATACGCAGTATTTT.

This chain joins TRBV28 and TRBJ2-7, with 10 bases lining up with TRBD1. This CDR3 is built from 14 residues. Germline V gives CDR1 MDHEN, CDR2 SYDVKM. V was pared by 5 bases and J by 4 bases, with 5 bases of the junction left unmatched. CDR3 region: CASSQGGQGYEQYF. CDR3 sequence (DNA): TGTGCCAGCAGTCAAGGGGGACAGGGGTACGAGCAGTACTTC.

The chain carries TRBV7-9 and TRBJ1-2; 7 bases agree with TRBD1. The germline V gene has CDR1 SEHNR and CDR2 FQNEAQ (reference sequence). V was clipped by 5 bases and J by 4 bases; unmatched bases: 10. This CDR3 comprises 15 residues. The CDR3 region has the DNA TGTGCCAGCAGCCCTCCGGGACAGATTATCTATGGCTACACCTTC. Its translation: CASSPPGQIIYGYTF.

This clone was detected only once. The junction and the germline gene differ at one end; a read error may be behind it. CDR3 DNA sequence: TGTGCCAGCAGCCAGGTGACTCTAGCGGCGTCCTCCGAGCAGTACTTC. Translated: CASSQVTLAASSEQYF. V gene TRBV3-1 (or the pseudogene TRBV3-2) combines with J gene TRBJ2-7, with 7 nucleotides matching TRBD2. The CDR3 is 16 amino acids. Germline lookup yields CDR1 LGHDT and CDR2 YNNKEL (reference sequence).

The rearrangement uses TRBV19 and TRBJ1-2, with D possibly TRBD1 on 6 matching bases. The germline V and J ends were trimmed by 9 bases and 5 bases, with 16 bases remaining between them. The CDR3 runs to 13 residues. Per the germline V gene, CDR1 is LNHDA and CDR2 is SQIVND (reference sequence). The CDR3, as DNA: TGTGCCAGCTGGGACACCGAAGGGTATGGCTACACCTTC. Amino acid sequence: CASWDTEGYGYTF.

The V gene is TRBV18, the J gene TRBJ2-5, with 11 bases fitting TRBD1. The V gene end was trimmed by 2 bases and the J gene end by 7 bases; junction bases not matched to a gene: 3. There are 14 residues in the CDR3. The germline CDR1 and CDR2 sequences are KGHSH and LQKENI. CDR3 sequence: CASSPDGQGATQYF. The CDR3 DNA reads TGTGCCAGCTCACCAGACGGACAGGGGGCGACCCAGTACTTC.

This rearrangement joins TRBV10-1 to TRBJ1-5; D remains unclear. This CDR3 spans 12 amino acids. Looked up from germline, CDR1 is WNHNN and CDR2 is SYGVQD (reference sequence). V was clipped by 6 bases and J by 2 bases, with 5 bases between them. The CDR3 is CASSRGNQPQHF. The CDR3 nucleotides are TGCGCCAGCAGCCGTGGCAATCAGCCCCAGCATTTT.

V gene TRBV3-1 (or the pseudogene TRBV3-2) combines with J gene TRBJ1-3; D might be TRBD1 (6 bases). The CDR3 is 14 residues long. Trimming stripped 4 bases from V and 4 bases from J, with 11 bases between. In germline, CDR1 is LGHDT, CDR2 YNNKEL (reference sequence). The CDR3, as DNA: TGTGCCAGCAGCCGGGGACAAGCCGGAAACACCATATATTTT. It translates to CASSRGQAGNTIYF.